This TCR beta chain was identified in a study of T cell repertoires in cytomegalovirus infection. Study-wide background: It can be stated that public TCR beta signatures indicated CMV infection as well as a matching HLA type.

Study-wide points: Dominating the ex vivo response were TCR beta clonotypes that were CMV-specific and HLA-C-restricted.

A note on this clonotype: Its specificity is unknown. No conserved phenylalanine or tryptophan is present at the end of the CDR3, so a read error is the likely explanation.

TCRdb called the reads again in MiXCR, with one record for every CDR3 protein. This repertoire shows hundreds of thousands of distinct CDR3 sequences, less than 40% found once; its top ten account for around 3%. The sequenced sample was PBMCs. The clonotype originates from a human donor in good health (CMV status not recorded). Some clones in this sample may be carry-over from other donors' samples.

In DNA form, the CDR3 reads TGTGCCAGCAGCTCAGGACTAGCGGGAGCTTCGGAGACCCAGTACTTA. This sequence encodes CASSSGLAGASETQYL. The chain joins TRBV5-8 to TRBJ2-5; 13 positions agree with TRBD2. V was pared by 3 bases and J by 5 bases, with 7 bases of the junction left unmatched. CDR3 length equals 16 residues. Germline CDR1 reads SGHTS; CDR2 reads YDEGEE.